The clone carrying this TCR beta chain has ten or more counts. What it binds is not known. These data belong to a study of T cells in Graves' hyperthyroidism and ophthalmopathy. The study, taken as a whole, reports: Ophthalmopathy prediction by the model preceded onset by a median approximately six months. Most thyroid-expanded clonotypes above 0.001 were also found in blood.

Template material for amplifying TCR beta CDR3 regions consisted of RNA transcripts. In the first-round RT-PCR of the TCR CDR3, the HTBI primer set was used. A single record per CDR3 protein comes from TCRdb applying MiXCR to the multiplex PCR reads. This table has hundreds of thousands of distinct CDR3 sequences, 12% to 15% appearing once. Any patient presenting with uncontrolled infection, other autoimmune disease, pregnancy or lactation was left out. Germline lookup yields CDR1 SGHNT and CDR2 YENEEA. Trimming shortened V by 6 bases and J by 2 bases, and 17 bases separated the two germline ends. This CDR3 contains 15 residues.

The sequenced sample consisted of blood. The sequence came from a woman aged 18-29 years with Graves' hyperthyroidism. J is TRBJ2-7 and V is TRBV11-3, with D perhaps matching TRBD2 (6 bases). CDR3 amino acids: CASSIDYGGPYEQYF. The CDR3 DNA follows: TGTGCCAGCAGTATCGACTACGGAGGGCCCTACGAGCAGTACTTC.